One TCR beta chain is described in this entry. The record originates from a study of patients and donors after allogeneic stem cell transplantation. V trimming: 3 bases; J trimming: 1 base; junction bases outside the gene matches: 25. The V gene's germline CDR1 is SGHRS and CDR2 YFSETQ. The CDR3 runs to 22 residues. TCRdb fed the RT-PCR reads into MiXCR, producing one record per CDR3 protein. The sample carries about 230,000 distinct CDR3 sequences, 14% recorded once. V is TRBV5-1 and J is TRBJ1-5, with 7 bases identical to TRBD1. Input material: blood, either unsorted or a sorted T cell fraction (not recorded which). The TCR sequence derives from a human donor who was either an allogeneic HSCT recipient or a stem cell or donor lymphocyte infusion donor (not recorded which). It is not recorded whose cells these are; they may come from a transplant donor. CDR3: CASSSSPQLDRRAIPSNQPQHF. The DNA for the CDR3 is TGCGCCAGCAGCTCCTCACCCCAATTGGACAGGAGGGCGATACCGAGCAATCAGCCCCAGCATTTT.